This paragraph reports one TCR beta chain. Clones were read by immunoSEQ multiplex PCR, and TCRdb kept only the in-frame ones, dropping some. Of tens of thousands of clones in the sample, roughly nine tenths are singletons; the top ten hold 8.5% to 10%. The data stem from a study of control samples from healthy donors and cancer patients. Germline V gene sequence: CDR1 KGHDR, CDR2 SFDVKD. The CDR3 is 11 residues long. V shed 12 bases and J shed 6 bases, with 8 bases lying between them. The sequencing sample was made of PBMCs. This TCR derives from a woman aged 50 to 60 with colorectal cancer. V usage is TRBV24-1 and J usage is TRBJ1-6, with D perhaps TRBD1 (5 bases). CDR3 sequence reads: CARGVNSPLHF. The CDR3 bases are TGTGCCCGGGGGGTTAATTCACCCCTCCACTTT.